These 25 T cell receptor beta chains were sequenced from one sample in a study of blood T cells in healthy people across ages (dated by TCRdb to the mid-2010s). The library was prepared using 5' RACE. Data came from an Illumina HiSeq 2500. The second PCR ran for roughly 7 to 12 cycles and used a J-beta primer mix along with a sample-barcoded 5' primer. TCRdb reanalyzed the raw reads on its own, using fastp at Q25 for trimming and MiXCR for clone calling, and kept in-frame beta chains. Each CDR3 protein appears once, grouped with its most common genes and DNA. This sample lists 1 million or so distinct CDR3 sequences; roughly a quarter were detected once. Clones ranked in the top ten supply approximately 0.71% of the sample. The same data also went into a second study, on T cells of mothers and their children.

Sequencing was carried out using blood. The receptors stem from a girl aged 2 to 10 in good health.

This clonotype was found a few times. The J gene is TRBJ2-3, the V gene TRBV7-9, with TRBD1 matching over 9 bases. This CDR3 has 16 amino acids. The junction had 11 bases not matched to a gene; V was cut back by 8 bases and J by 2 bases. Germline CDR1 reads SEHNR; CDR2 reads FQNEAQ (reference sequence). The CDR3 nucleotides are TGTGCCAGCCTCTGGGCGGGACAGGGACTCACAGATACGCAGTATTTT. This codes for CASLWAGQGLTDTQYF. The full variable domain, its missing parts supplied by reference TRBV7-9 and TRBJ2-3, is DTGVSQNPRHKITKRGQNVTFRCDPISEHNRLYWYRQTLGQGPEFLTYFQNEAQLEKSRLLSDRFSAERPKGSFSTLEIQRTEQGDSAMYLCASLWAGQGLTDTQYFGPGTRLTVL.

V usage is TRBV5-1 and J usage is TRBJ2-3; D remains unclear. Germline V CDR1 and CDR2: SGHRS, YFSETQ. Trimming shortened V by 5 bases and J by 0 bases, and 10 bases separated the two germline ends. This CDR3 is 14 amino acids long. The CDR3 DNA follows: TGCGCCAGCAGGGAAGCGTCTAGCACAGATACGCAGTATTTT. Translating gives CASREASSTDTQYF.

The V and J genes are TRBV12-3 or TRBV12-4 and TRBJ1-6, with 7 bases lining up with TRBD1. CDR3 length: 15 amino acids. Trimming took 7 bases from V and 0 from J; bases not matched to a gene: 3. In nucleotides, the CDR3 is TGTGCCAGCACGGCAGGGGGCTCCTATAATTCACCCCTCCACTTT. Its translation is CASTAGGSYNSPLHF.

J is TRBJ2-2 and V is TRBV4-1; D is unclear. Trimming took 1 base from V and 6 from J, leaving 3 bases between them. The CDR3 covers 12 residues. CDR1 is MGHRA, CDR2 YSYEKL, per germline. DNA for the CDR3: TGCGCCAGCAGCCAAGTTTCCGGGGAGCTGTTTTTT. Amino acid sequence: CASSQVSGELFF.

The rearrangement joins TRBV4-1 to TRBJ2-2, with D unresolved. The V and J ends lost 0 bases and 3 bases respectively, with 5 bases between them. CDR1 and CDR2 (germline): MGHRA, YSYEKL. This CDR3 comprises 14 residues. The CDR3 DNA is TGCGCCAGCAGCCAAGAAGATCACACCGGGGAGCTGTTTTTT. As protein: CASSQEDHTGELFF.

In this sample, this clonotype turned up a few times. The J gene is TRBJ2-5, the V gene TRBV11-2, with 9 bases lining up with TRBD2. Germline CDR1 reads SGHAT; CDR2 reads FQNNGV. V dropped 5 bases and J dropped 4; count of bases not matched to a gene: 14. The CDR3 consists of 17 residues. In DNA, the CDR3 is TGTGCCAGCAGCCCTCTTTTCGGTCAACTAGCGGGAGAGACCCAGTACTTC. Its translation: CASSPLFGQLAGETQYF.

CDR3 amino acids: CASSTQSGTEAFF. CDR3 in DNA: TGTGCCAGCAGCACCCAATCAGGGACTGAAGCTTTCTTT. The chain carries TRBV9 and TRBJ1-1, with D possibly being TRBD1 (5 bases). Looked up from germline, CDR1 is SGDLS and CDR2 is YYNGEE. V lost 4 bases to trimming and J lost 5 bases, with 12 bases between them. The CDR3 totals 13 residues.

V gene TRBV12-3 or TRBV12-4 combines with J gene TRBJ2-1; D call uncertain. With 3 bases removed from V and 4 bases from J, the gap between germline ends came to 7 bases. The CDR3 totals 13 residues. In DNA, the CDR3 is TGTGCCAGCAGTTTTGCCCTTTACAATGAGCAGTTCTTC. Translation gives CASSFALYNEQFF.

This clonotype was seen only a few times. V usage is TRBV27 and J usage is TRBJ2-3; D is undetermined. V was shortened by 6 bases and J by 4 bases, with 11 bases between the two germline ends. The CDR3 length is 13 residues. The germline CDR1 and CDR2 sequences are MNHEY and SMNVEV (reference sequence). Written as DNA, the CDR3 is TGTGCCAGCAGCCACCACTTTCCAGATACGCAGTATTTT. Its protein product is CASSHHFPDTQYF.

V usage is TRBV3-1 and J usage is TRBJ2-3; no reliable D call. The CDR3 sequence is 13 residues long. Germline V CDR1 and CDR2: LGHDT, YNNKEL (reference sequence). Trimming took off 4 bases at V and 6 bases at J, with 11 bases between the two ends. CDR3 in DNA: TGTGCCAGCAGCCTCCCGCCCGGGGATACGCAGTATTTT. This gives the protein CASSLPPGDTQYF.

This chain connects TRBV5-1 to TRBJ2-1; TRBD1 or TRBD2 may be the D gene (5 bases each). CDR3 length: 13 amino acids. V lost 3 bases and J 8 bases, leaving 12 bases between the germline ends. The germline CDR1 and CDR2 sequences are SGHRS and YFSETQ. Written as DNA, the CDR3 is TGCGCCAGCAGCTCGGGACCGCCGGATGAGCAGTTCTTC. The encoded protein is CASSSGPPDEQFF.

This chain joins TRBV18 and TRBJ1-2, with a possible D match to TRBD1 (6 bases). Germline values: CDR1 KGHSH, CDR2 LQKENI. CDR3 size: 16 residues. Trimming removed 3 bases from V and 8 bases from J, with 22 bases in between. This CDR3 is CASSPYSQGIVLGYTF. The CDR3 region has the DNA TGTGCCAGCTCACCGTACTCGCAGGGGATAGTGCTCGGCTACACCTTC. Full variable domain (missing parts from reference TRBV18 and TRBJ1-2): NAGVMQNPRHLVRRRGQEARLRCSPMKGHSHVYWYRQLPEEGLKFMVYLQKENIIDESGMPKERFSAEFPKEGPSILRIQQVVRGDSAAYFCASSPYSQGIVLGYTFGSGTRLTVV.

This clonotype was seen more than once but under ten times. The V gene is TRBV20-1, the J gene TRBJ2-1; no firm D call. This CDR3 has 13 residues. The V gene's germline CDR1 is DFQATT and CDR2 SNEGSKA (reference sequence). Trimming took off 5 bases at V and 7 bases at J, with 15 bases between the two ends. CDR3 amino acids: CSAYAAVGNEQFF. CDR3 coding DNA: TGCAGTGCTTATGCGGCGGTAGGGAATGAGCAGTTCTTC.

This clonotype was picked up a small number of times. This sequence joins TRBV4-3 and TRBJ1-5; the D gene is possibly TRBD1 (5 bases). CDR1 LGHNA and CDR2 YSLEER come from the germline V gene. This CDR3 has 16 residues. V was shortened by 0 bases and J by 6 bases, with 15 bases between the two germline ends. Here the CDR3 reads CASSQDPGVNGQPQHF. The CDR3 bases are TGCGCCAGCAGCCAAGATCCGGGGGTTAACGGTCAGCCCCAGCATTTT.

This clonotype was observed a handful of times. This chain connects TRBV20-1 to TRBJ2-3; D is undetermined. The V end lost 3 bases, the J end lost 1 base, and 8 bases lay between the germline ends. This CDR3 comprises 13 residues. Per the germline V gene, CDR1 is DFQATT and CDR2 is SNEGSKA (reference sequence). The CDR3 region has the DNA TGCAGTGCTAGGGGTTATGGCACAGATACGCAGTATTTT. Translated: CSARGYGTDTQYF.

The chain joins TRBV5-1 to TRBJ2-7; TRBD2 agrees at 13 bases. The junction had 18 bases not matched to a gene; V was cut back by 0 bases and J by 0 bases. The germline V gene has CDR1 SGHRS and CDR2 YFSETQ. The length of the CDR3 is 22 residues. The CDR3 sequence: CASSLAQTAPGLAGRSSYEQYF. In DNA form, the CDR3 reads TGCGCCAGCAGCTTGGCCCAAACAGCGCCGGGACTAGCGGGGAGAAGCTCCTACGAGCAGTACTTC.

J is TRBJ2-5 and V is TRBV6-2 or TRBV6-3; D perhaps matches TRBD2 (5 bases). Germline V gene sequence: CDR1 MNHEY, CDR2 SVGEGT. With 1 base removed from V and 5 bases from J, the gap between germline ends came to 17 bases. CDR3 length: 16 amino acids. CDR3 DNA sequence: TGTGCCAGCAGTTACTGGTCCGAGGGCGAATTGGAGACCCAGTACTTC. Translated: CASSYWSEGELETQYF.

This clonotype has a count of ten or more. The chain uses TRBV28 and TRBJ1-2; D remains ambiguous. The CDR3 has 13 amino acids. V shed 6 bases and J shed 2 bases, with 10 bases lying between them. Germline V gene data show CDR1 as MDHEN and CDR2 as SYDVKM. This CDR3 reads CASSLSGNYGYTF. DNA for the CDR3: TGTGCCAGCAGCTTGTCCGGGAACTATGGCTACACCTTC.

V usage is TRBV2 and J usage is TRBJ2-5, with D tentatively TRBD1 (5 bases). The assigned J gene may be wrong: the sequence end matches TRBJ2-7 better. The germline gives CDR1 SNHLY, CDR2 FYNNEI. This CDR3 comprises 14 residues. CDR3 DNA sequence: TGTGCCAGCAGTGAAACGACAGTCCACTACGAGCAGTACTTC. Protein product: CASSETTVHYEQYF.

This chain joins TRBV20-1 and TRBJ2-7, with D unclear. Trimming took 1 base from V and 0 from J, leaving 7 bases between them. The CDR3 has 13 residues. Germline values: CDR1 DFQATT, CDR2 SNEGSKA (reference sequence). Written as DNA, the CDR3 is TGCAGTGCTAGAGTGCGAACCTCCTACGAGCAGTACTTC. Residues: CSARVRTSYEQYF.

This clonotype was seen only once. At one boundary the junction diverges from the germline segment, which might be a read error. V is TRBV29-1 and J is TRBJ2-1; D remains ambiguous. CDR1 and CDR2 (germline): SQVTM, ANQGSEA. CDR3 length: 12 amino acids. CDR3 sequence reads: CSGNSLGNDQFF. CDR3 nucleotides: TGCAGCGGCAACAGCTTAGGTAATGACCAGTTCTTC.

This clonotype showed up just a few times. The chain links TRBV10-2 to TRBJ2-3; D is undetermined. The CDR3 sequence is 12 residues long. V was trimmed by 4 bases and J by 6 bases, leaving 8 bases between them. Germline V gene lookup returns CDR1 WSHSY and CDR2 SAAADI. CDR3 amino acids: CASSAWADTQYF. Written as DNA, the CDR3 is TGCGCCAGCAGTGCATGGGCGGATACGCAGTATTTT.

This clonotype was picked up a small number of times. V and J are TRBV7-9 and TRBJ2-7; no definite D call. The V and J ends lost 2 bases and 7 bases respectively, with 9 bases between them. The CDR3 length is 12 residues. The germline CDR1 and CDR2 sequences are SEHNR and FQNEAQ (reference sequence). CDR3 coding DNA: TGTGCCAGCAGCTTAAGTTTGCGGGAGCAGTACTTC. Protein: CASSLSLREQYF.

The chain links TRBV28 to TRBJ2-7; no clear D. The CDR3 contains 14 residues. The V and J ends lost 3 bases and 6 bases respectively, with 15 bases between them. CDR1 and CDR2 (germline): MDHEN, SYDVKM. The CDR3 loop reads CASSLTDPLGEQYF. The CDR3 region has the DNA TGTGCCAGCAGTTTGACCGACCCTCTCGGCGAGCAGTACTTC. Drawing the rest from reference TRBV28 and TRBJ2-7, the complete variable domain is DVKVTQSSRYLVKRTGEKVFLECVQDMDHENMFWYRQDPGLGLRLIYFSYDVKMKEKGDIPEGYSVSREKKERFSLILESASTNQTSMYLCASSLTDPLGEQYFGPGTRLTVT.

The chain joins TRBV28 to TRBJ2-1; D is unresolved. Germline CDR1 and CDR2: MDHEN and SYDVKM. This CDR3 comprises 14 residues. Trimming pared 1 base from V and 3 bases from J, leaving 7 bases between. CDR3 coding DNA: TGTGCCAGCAGTTTATTGTGGAACTACAATGAGCAGTTCTTC. Residues: CASSLLWNYNEQFF.